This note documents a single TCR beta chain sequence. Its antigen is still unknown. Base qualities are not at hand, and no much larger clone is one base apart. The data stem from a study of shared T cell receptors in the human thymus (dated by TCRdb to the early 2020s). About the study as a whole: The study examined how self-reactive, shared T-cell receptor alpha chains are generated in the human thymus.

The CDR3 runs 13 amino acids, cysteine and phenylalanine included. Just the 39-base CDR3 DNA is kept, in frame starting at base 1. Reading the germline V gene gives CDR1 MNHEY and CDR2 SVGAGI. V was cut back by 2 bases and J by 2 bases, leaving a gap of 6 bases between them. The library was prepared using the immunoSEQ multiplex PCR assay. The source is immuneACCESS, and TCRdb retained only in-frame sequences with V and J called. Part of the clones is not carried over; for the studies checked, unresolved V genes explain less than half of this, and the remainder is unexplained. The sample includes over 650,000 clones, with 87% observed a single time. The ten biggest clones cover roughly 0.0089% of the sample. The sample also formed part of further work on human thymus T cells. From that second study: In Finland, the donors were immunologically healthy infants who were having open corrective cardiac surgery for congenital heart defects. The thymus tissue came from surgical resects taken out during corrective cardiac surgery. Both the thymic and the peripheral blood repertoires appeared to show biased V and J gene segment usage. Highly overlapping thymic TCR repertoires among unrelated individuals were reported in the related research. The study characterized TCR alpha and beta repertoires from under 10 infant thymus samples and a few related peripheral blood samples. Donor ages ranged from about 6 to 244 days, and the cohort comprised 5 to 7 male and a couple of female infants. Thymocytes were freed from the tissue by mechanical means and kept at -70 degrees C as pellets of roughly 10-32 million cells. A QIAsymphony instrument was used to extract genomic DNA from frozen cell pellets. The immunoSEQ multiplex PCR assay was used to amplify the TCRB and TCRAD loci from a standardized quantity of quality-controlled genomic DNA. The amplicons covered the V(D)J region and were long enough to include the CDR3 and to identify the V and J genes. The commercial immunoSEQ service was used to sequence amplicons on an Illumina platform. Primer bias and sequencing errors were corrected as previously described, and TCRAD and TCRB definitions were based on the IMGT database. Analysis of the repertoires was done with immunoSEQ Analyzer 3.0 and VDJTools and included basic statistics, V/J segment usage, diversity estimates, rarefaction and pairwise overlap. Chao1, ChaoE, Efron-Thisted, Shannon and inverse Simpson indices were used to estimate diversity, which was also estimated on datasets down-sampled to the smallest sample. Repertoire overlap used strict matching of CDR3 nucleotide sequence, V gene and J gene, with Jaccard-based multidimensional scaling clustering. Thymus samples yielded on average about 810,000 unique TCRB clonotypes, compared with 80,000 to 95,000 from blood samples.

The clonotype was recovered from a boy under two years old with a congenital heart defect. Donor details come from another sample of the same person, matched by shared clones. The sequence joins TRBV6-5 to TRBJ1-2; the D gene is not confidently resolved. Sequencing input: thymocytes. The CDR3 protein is CASSYLGNYGYTF. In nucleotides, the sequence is TGTGCCAGCAGTTACCTGGGCAACTATGGCTACACCTTC.